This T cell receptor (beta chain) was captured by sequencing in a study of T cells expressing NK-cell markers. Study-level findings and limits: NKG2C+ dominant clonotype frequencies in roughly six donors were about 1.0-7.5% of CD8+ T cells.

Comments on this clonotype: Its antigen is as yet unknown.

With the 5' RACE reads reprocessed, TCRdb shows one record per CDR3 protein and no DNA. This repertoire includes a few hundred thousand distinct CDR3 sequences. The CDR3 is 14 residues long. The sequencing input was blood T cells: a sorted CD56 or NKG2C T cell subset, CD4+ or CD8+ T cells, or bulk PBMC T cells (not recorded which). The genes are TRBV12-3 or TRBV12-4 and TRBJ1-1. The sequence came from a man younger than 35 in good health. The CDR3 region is CASSQQGGVTEAFF.